This T cell receptor beta chain was identified in a study of T cell responses to AZD1222 COVID-19 vaccine. Study-wide results and caveats: The study sampled repertoires only after the peak T cell response. Dominant CD4 TCR responses targeted spike regions 160-218 and 743-854.

Worth noting for this clone: Antigen unknown.

The protocol was immunoSEQ multiplex PCR, while the TCRdb copy is restricted to in-frame clones and leaves out a portion. The sample has fewer than 200,000 clones, about 87% seen once. The ends were cut back, 1 base at V and 5 bases at J, with 12 bases in the middle. The CDR3 extends over 14 amino acids. From germline, CDR1 is SGHDT and CDR2 YYEEEE. The sequencing used peripheral blood, collected on day 0 of AZD1222 vaccination. The V call is TRBV5-6, the J call TRBJ2-5, with D possibly TRBD1 on 5 matching bases. This TCR was recovered from an adult in good health. The CDR3 sequence: CASSLWGAKETQYF. The CDR3 nucleotides read TGTGCCAGCAGCTTGTGGGGCGCGAAGGAGACCCAGTACTTC. The variable domain in full, with the rest retrieved from reference TRBV5-6 and TRBJ2-5, is DAGVTQSPTHLIKTRGQQVTLRCSPKSGHDTVSWYQQALGQGPQFIFQYYEEEERQRGNFPDRFSGHQFPNYSSELNVNALLLGDSALYLCASSLWGAKETQYFGPGTRLLVL.